This entry concerns a single T cell receptor beta chain. The antigen is not known. Method: immunoSEQ multiplex PCR; TCRdb's copy keeps in-frame clones and lacks some. The repertoire holds about 610,000 clones, with almost 97% as singletons. Germline V gene data show CDR1 as MNHEY and CDR2 as SVGAGI. V was pared by 1 base and J by 4 bases, with 2 bases of the junction left unmatched. This CDR3 spans 16 amino acids. This record comes from a study of shared clonotypes between healthy human individuals. Study results and limitations: Sampling covered blood only; tissue repertoires likely differ.

The specimen was naive CD4+ T cells sorted from blood. This sample's subset: CD45RA+ positively selected. The receptor was derived from a woman in her thirties in good health. The rearrangement links TRBV6-5 to TRBJ1-4, with 11 positions matching TRBD1. DNA for the CDR3: TGTGCCAGCAGTTACTTTGGGACAGGGGGTAATGAAAAACTGTTTTTT. It yields the protein CASSYFGTGGNEKLFF.